This T cell receptor (beta chain) was recovered during a study of T cells in Graves' hyperthyroidism and ophthalmopathy. For the study at large: Pretreatment peripheral blood was obtained at initial diagnosis.

Only a few counts were recorded for this clonotype. The antigen remains undetermined. Trimming left V 6 bases short and J 0 bases short, with 12 bases between. Per the germline V gene, CDR1 is MNHNS and CDR2 is SASEGT. The CDR3 extends over 15 amino acids. Based on clinical symptoms, serum thyroxine and TRAb, thyroid ultrasound and orbital computed tomography, diagnoses were reached. Amplification of TCR beta CDR3 regions used RNA as the template. In the first-round RT-PCR of the TCR CDR3, the HTBI primer set was used. MiXCR was run by TCRdb on the multiplex PCR reads, yielding one entry per CDR3 protein. The sample has under 750,000 distinct CDR3 sequences, roughly a sixth seen once. Study-level points and caveats: From stable hyperthyroidism, ophthalmopathy was set apart by a 13 V-J model.

This TCR came from a woman between 45 and 60 years old with Graves' hyperthyroidism that later progressed to Graves' ophthalmopathy. The rearrangement uses TRBV6-1 and TRBJ1-3, with TRBD1 as a possible D gene (6 bases). The sequenced sample consisted of blood. For the CDR3, the DNA is TGTGCCAGCAGGCCCGCGGGGGCCTCTGGAAACACCATATATTTT. Protein: CASRPAGASGNTIYF.